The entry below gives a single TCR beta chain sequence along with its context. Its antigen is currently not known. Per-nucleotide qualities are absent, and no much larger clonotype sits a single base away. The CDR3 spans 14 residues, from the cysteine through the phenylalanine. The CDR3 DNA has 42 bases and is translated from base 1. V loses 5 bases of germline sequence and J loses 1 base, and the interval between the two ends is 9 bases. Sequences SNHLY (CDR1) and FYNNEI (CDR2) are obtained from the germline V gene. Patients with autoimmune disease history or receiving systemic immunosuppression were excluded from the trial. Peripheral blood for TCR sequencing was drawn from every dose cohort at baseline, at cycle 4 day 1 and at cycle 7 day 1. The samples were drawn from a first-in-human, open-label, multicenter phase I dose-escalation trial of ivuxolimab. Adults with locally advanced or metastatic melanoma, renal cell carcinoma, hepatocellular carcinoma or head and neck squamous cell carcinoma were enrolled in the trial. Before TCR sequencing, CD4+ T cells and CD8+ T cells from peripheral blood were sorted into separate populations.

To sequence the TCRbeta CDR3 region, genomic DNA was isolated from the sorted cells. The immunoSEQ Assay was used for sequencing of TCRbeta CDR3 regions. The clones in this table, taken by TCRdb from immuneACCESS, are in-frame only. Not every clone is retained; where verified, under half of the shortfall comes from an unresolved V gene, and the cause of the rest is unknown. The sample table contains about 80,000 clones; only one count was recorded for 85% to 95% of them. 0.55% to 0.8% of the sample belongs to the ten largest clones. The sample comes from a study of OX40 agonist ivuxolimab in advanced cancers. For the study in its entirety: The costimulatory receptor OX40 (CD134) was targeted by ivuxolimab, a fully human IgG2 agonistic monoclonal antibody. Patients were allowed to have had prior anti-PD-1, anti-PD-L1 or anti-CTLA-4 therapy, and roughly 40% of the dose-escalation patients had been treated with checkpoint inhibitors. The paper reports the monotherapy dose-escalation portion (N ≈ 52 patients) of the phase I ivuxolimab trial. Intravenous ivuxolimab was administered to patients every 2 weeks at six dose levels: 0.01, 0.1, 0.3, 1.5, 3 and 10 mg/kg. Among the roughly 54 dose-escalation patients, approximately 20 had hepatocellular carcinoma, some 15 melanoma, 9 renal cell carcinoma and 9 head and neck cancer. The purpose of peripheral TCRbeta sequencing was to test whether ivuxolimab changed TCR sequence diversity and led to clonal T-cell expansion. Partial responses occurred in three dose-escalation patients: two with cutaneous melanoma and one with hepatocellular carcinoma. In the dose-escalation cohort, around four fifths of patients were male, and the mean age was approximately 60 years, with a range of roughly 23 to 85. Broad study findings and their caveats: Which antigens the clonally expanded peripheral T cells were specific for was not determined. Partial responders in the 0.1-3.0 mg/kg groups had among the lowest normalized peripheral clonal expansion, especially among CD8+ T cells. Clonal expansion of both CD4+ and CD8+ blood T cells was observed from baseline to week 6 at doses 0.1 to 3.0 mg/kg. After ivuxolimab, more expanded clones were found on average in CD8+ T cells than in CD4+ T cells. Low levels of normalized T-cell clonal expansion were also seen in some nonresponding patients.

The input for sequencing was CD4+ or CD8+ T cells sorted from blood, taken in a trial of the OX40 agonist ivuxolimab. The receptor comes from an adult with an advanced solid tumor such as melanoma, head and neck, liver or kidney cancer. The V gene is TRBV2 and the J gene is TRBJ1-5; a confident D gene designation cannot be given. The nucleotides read TGTGCCAGCAGTTACGCAGTGAGCAATCAGCCCCAGCATTTT. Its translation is CASSYAVSNQPQHF.